This T cell receptor beta chain was captured in a study of CD8+CD57+ T cells in acquired aplastic anemia. Overall study context: Roughly 3 ug was the average amount of DNA from sorted CD4+ and CD8+ cells.

Concerning this clonotype: Its cognate antigen is unknown.

Study-level results: Levels of CD8+ Simpson's diversity were not significantly distinct in patients versus controls. Some 28 CD8+ CDR3 sequences occurred in both the patients and the controls.

According to the study, genomic DNA was the template for TCR beta VDJ and CDR3 profiling. Via MiXCR, TCRdb re-called the reads, giving one row per CDR3 protein. The sample lists 170,000 or so distinct CDR3 sequences, roughly 48% seen once, with roughly 30% in the top ten. Individuals selected for sequencing had exhibited CD8+CD57+ cell expansion on flow cytometry. No therapy was given to patients before blood sampling. Deletions cut 0 bases from V and 2 bases from J, with 5 bases between. The CDR3 length is 13 residues. Germline loops: CDR1 ENHRY, CDR2 SYGVKD. The sequencing sample was made of sorted CD4+, CD8+, or CD8+CD57+ T cells (not recorded which) from PBMCs. The receptor was derived from a human donor with aplastic anemia. The V gene is TRBV10-3, the J gene TRBJ2-7; no clear D gene. Here the CDR3 reads CAISESGPYEQYF. The CDR3 region has the DNA TGTGCCATCAGTGAGTCCGGACCCTACGAGCAGTACTTC.